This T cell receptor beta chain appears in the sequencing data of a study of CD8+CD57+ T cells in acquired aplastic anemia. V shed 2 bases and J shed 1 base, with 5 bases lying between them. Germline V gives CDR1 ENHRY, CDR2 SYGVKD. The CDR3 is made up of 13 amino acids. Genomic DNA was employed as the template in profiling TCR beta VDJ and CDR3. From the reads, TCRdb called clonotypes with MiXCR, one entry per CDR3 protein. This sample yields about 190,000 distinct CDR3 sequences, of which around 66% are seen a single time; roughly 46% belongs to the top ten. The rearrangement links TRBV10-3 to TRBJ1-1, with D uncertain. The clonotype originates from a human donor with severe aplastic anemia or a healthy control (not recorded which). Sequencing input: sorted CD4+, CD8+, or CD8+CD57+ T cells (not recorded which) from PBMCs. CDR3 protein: CAISERQNTEAFF. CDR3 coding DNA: TGTGCCATCAGTGAGCGACAGAACACTGAAGCTTTCTTT.